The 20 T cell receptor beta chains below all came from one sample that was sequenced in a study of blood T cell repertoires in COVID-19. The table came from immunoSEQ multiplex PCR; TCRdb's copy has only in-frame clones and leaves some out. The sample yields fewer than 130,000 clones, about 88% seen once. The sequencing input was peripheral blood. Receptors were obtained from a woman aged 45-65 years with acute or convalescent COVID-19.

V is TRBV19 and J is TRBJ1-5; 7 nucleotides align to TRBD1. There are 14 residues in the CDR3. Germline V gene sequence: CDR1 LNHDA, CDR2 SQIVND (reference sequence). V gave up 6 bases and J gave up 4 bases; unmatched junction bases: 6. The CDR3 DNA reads TGTGCCAGTAGCCGGGACAGCGTAAATCAGCCCCAGCATTTT. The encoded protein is CASSRDSVNQPQHF.

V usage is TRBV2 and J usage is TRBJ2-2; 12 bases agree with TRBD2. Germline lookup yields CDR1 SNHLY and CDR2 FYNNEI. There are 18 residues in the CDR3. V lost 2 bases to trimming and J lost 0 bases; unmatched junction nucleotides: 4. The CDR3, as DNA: TGTGCCAGCAGTGAACGGGGACTAGCGGGTGCGAACACCGGGGAGCTGTTTTTT. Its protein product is CASSERGLAGANTGELFF.

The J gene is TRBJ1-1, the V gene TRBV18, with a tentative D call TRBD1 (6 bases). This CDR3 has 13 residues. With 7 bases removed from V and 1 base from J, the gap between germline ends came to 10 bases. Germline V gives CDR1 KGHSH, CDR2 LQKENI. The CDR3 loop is CASYNRANTEAFF. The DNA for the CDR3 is TGTGCCAGCTATAACAGGGCGAACACTGAAGCTTTCTTT.

The CDR3 reads CASSSSSGQRNYGYTF. The CDR3 DNA reads TGTGCCAGCAGTTCCTCCTCGGGACAGAGGAACTATGGCTACACCTTC. The J gene is TRBJ1-2, the V gene TRBV6-6; TRBD1 matches at 7 bases. From germline, CDR1 is MNHNY and CDR2 SVGAGI (reference sequence). The CDR3 spans 16 residues. Trimming removed 4 bases from V and 2 bases from J; junction bases left unmatched: 10.

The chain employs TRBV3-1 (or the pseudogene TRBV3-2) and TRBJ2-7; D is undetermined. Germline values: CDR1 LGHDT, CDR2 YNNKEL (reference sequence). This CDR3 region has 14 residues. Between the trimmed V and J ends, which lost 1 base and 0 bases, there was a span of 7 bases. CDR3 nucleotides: TGTGCCAGCAGCCAAGCGGCTAGCTCCTACGAGCAGTACTTC. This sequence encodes CASSQAASSYEQYF.

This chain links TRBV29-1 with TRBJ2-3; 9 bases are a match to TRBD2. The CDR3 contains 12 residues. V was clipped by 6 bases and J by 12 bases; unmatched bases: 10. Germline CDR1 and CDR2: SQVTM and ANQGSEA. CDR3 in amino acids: CSVGSGGPYQYF. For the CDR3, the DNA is TGCAGCGTGGGAAGCGGGGGGCCCTATCAGTATTTT.

The CDR3 DNA follows: TGTGCCAGCAGCTTCCTGCGGAGGGGCAACACCGGGGAGCTGTTTTTT. Protein sequence: CASSFLRRGNTGELFF. V and J are TRBV11-2 and TRBJ2-2; perhaps TRBD2 as D (6 bases). This CDR3 spans 16 amino acids. Germline V gives CDR1 SGHAT, CDR2 FQNNGV. Deletions cut 3 bases from V and 2 bases from J, with 13 bases between.

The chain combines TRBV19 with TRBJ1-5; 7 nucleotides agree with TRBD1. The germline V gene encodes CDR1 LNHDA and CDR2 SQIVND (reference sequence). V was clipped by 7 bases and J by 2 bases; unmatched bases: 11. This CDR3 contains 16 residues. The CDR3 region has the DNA TGTGCCAGTAAGGTTGGCAGGGGGGATGGCAATCAGCCCCAGCATTTT. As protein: CASKVGRGDGNQPQHF.

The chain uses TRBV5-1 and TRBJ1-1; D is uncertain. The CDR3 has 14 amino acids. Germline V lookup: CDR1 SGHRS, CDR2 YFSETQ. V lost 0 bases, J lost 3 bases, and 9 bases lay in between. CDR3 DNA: TGCGCCAGCAGCTTGGGGGCACTTGACACTGAAGCTTTCTTT. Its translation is CASSLGALDTEAFF.

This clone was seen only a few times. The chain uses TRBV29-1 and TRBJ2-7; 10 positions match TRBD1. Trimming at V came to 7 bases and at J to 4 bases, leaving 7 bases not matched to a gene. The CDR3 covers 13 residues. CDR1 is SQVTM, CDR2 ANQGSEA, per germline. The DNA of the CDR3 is TGCAGCGCTCGGGACAGGGGATTATACGAGCAGTACTTC. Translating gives CSARDRGLYEQYF.

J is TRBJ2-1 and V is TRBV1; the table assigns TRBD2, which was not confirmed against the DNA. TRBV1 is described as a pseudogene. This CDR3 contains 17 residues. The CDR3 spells CTSSQAARILRGNEQFF. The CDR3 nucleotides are TGCACCAGCAGCCAAGCGGCAAGGATCTTGAGAGGAAATGAGCAGTTCTTC.

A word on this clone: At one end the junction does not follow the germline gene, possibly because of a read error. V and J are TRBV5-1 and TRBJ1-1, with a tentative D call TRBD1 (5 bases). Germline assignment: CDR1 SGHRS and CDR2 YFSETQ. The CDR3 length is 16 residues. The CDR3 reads CASTLGRNTLNTEAFF. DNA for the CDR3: TGCGCCAGCACCTTGGGGCGGAACACGCTGAACACTGAAGCTTTCTTT.

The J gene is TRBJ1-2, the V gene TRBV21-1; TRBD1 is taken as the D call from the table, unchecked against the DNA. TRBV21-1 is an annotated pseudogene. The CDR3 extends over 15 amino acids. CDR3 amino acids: CASSANRDRAAGYTF. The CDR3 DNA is TGTGCCAGCAGCGCGAACCGGGACAGGGCTGCTGGCTACACCTTC.

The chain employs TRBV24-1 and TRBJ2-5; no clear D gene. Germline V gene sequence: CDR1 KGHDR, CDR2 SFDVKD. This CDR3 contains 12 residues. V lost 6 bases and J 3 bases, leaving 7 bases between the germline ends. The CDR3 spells CATSSGEETQYF. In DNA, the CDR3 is TGTGCCACCAGTAGTGGAGAAGAGACCCAGTACTTC.

CDR3 loop: CASSPPGSRETQYF. The CDR3 region has the DNA TGTGCCAGCAGCCCTCCCGGGAGTAGGGAGACCCAGTACTTC. V gene TRBV5-5 combines with J gene TRBJ2-5; weak D call: TRBD2 (6 bases). V was trimmed by 4 bases and J by 5 bases, leaving 15 bases between them. CDR3 length: 14 amino acids. Germline loops: CDR1 SGHKS, CDR2 YYEKEE (reference sequence). Full variable domain (missing parts from reference TRBV5-5 and TRBJ2-5): DAGVTQSPTHLIKTRGQQVTLRCSPISGHKSVSWYQQVLGQGPQFIFQYYEKEERGRGNFPDRFSARQFPNYSSELNVNALLLGDSALYLCASSPPGSRETQYFGPGTRLLVL.

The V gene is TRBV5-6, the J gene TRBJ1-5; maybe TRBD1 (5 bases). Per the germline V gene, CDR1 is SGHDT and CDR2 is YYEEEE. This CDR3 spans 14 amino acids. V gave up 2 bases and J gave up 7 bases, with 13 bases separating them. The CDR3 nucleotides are TGTGCCAGCAGCTTTGGGGGGGGTAGGCAGCCCCAGCATTTT. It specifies CASSFGGGRQPQHF.

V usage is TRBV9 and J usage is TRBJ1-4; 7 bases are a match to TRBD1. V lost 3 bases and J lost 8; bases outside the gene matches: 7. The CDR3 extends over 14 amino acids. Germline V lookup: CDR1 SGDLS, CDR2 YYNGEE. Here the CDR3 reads CASSGTGGSEKLFF. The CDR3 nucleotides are TGTGCCAGCAGCGGGACAGGTGGCTCCGAAAAACTGTTTTTT.

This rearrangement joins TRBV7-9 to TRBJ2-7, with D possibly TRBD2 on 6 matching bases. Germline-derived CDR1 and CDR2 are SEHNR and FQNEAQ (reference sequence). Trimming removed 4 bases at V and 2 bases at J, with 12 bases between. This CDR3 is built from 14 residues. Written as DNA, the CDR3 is TGTGCCAGCAGCTACGGGCGGGGTACCTACGAGCAGTACTTC. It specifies CASSYGRGTYEQYF.

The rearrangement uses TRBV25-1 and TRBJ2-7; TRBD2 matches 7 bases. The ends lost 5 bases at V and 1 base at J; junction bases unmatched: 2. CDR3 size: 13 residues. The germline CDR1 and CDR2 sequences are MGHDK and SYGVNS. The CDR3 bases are TGTGCCAGCAGTATGGGAGGGTCCTACGAGCAGTACTTC. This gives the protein CASSMGGSYEQYF.

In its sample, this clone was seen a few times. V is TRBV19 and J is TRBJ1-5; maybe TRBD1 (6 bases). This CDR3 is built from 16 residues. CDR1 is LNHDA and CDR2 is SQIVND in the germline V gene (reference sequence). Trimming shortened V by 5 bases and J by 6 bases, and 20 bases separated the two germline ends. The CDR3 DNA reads TGTGCCAGTAGTCCGGACAGAGCCCAATCCACTCAGCCCCAGCATTTT. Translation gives CASSPDRAQSTQPQHF.